This T cell receptor (beta chain) was sequenced in a study of OX40 agonist ivuxolimab in advanced cancers. Some clones are missing from TCRdb's copy, which holds only in-frame ones; the method was immunoSEQ multiplex PCR. The sample lists around 15,000 clones; around 92% were seen once. V shed 2 bases and J 3 bases; nucleotides not matched to a gene: 8. Germline CDR1 reads ENHRY; CDR2 reads SYGVKD. The CDR3 loop spans 17 amino acids. This clonotype originated in an adult with an advanced solid tumor such as melanoma, head and neck, liver or kidney cancer. The specimen was CD4+ or CD8+ T cells sorted from blood, collected in a trial of the OX40 agonist ivuxolimab. This rearrangement joins TRBV10-3 to TRBJ2-2; 8 nucleotides match TRBD1. The CDR3 loop reads CAISESSGGLDTGELFF. The DNA of the CDR3 is TGTGCCATCAGTGAGAGCTCAGGGGGCCTGGACACCGGGGAGCTGTTTTTT.